A selection of T cell receptor beta chains follows, all from one sample in a study of OX40 agonist ivuxolimab in advanced cancers. Sequenced by immunoSEQ multiplex PCR; TCRdb stores in-frame clones only, minus some. The sample gives about 67,000 clones, about 89% of which show up once; about 3.9% is in the top ten. The sequencing used CD4+ or CD8+ T cells sorted from blood, collected in a trial of the OX40 agonist ivuxolimab. These receptors came from an adult with an advanced solid tumor such as melanoma, head and neck, liver or kidney cancer. Both conserved end residues are part of each CDR3. Fields, in order: D gene, clone size, J gene, V gene, CDR3 protein, CDR3 DNA. The D gene is left open where the match is weak. Size values are once, few and many counts, or a class for expanded clones, and some rows have none.

>TRBD1|.|TRBJ2-7|TRBV15
CATSRLGTGGRNEQYF
TGTGCCACCAGCAGATTGGGAACAGGGGGCCGGAACGAGCAGTACTTC
>.|.|TRBJ2-1|TRBV29-1
CSVDGSAAYNEQFF
TGCAGCGTTGATGGATCGGCGGCCTACAATGAGCAGTTCTTC
>.|.|TRBJ2-3|TRBV4-3
CASSQDRPGPDTQYF
TGCGCCAGCAGCCAAGATCGACCTGGGCCAGATACGCAGTATTTT
>TRBD1|.|TRBJ1-1|TRBV6-6
CASSFDRERTEAFF
TGTGCCAGCAGTTTCGACAGGGAGCGAACTGAAGCTTTCTTT
>TRBD1|once|TRBJ1-4|TRBV19
CASIKKPGGREKLFF
TGTGCCAGTATCAAAAAACCAGGGGGCAGGGAAAAACTGTTTTTT
>.|.|TRBJ2-5|TRBV28
CASSLPSRQETQYF
TGTGCCAGCAGTTTACCCAGTCGGCAAGAGACCCAGTACTTC
>.|.|TRBJ2-2|TRBV11-2
CASSRGGFTGELFF
TGTGCCAGCAGCCGCGGCGGGTTCACCGGGGAGCTGTTTTTT
>TRBD2|.|TRBJ2-1|TRBV19
CASSIAWAGVNEQFF
TGTGCCAGTAGTATAGCGTGGGCGGGGGTCAATGAGCAGTTCTTC
>.|large|TRBJ1-2|TRBV5-4
CASSWPGTTLGGYTF
TGTGCCAGCAGCTGGCCAGGGACGACTCTCGGCGGCTACACCTTC
>TRBD2|.|TRBJ2-2|TRBV9
CASSDPSGRADRTGELFF
TGTGCCAGCAGCGATCCTAGCGGGAGGGCCGATCGCACCGGGGAGCTGTTTTTT
>.|.|TRBJ2-7|TRBV2
CASSVSGGEGAYEQYF
TGTGCCAGCAGTGTCTCCGGGGGCGAGGGAGCCTACGAGCAGTACTTC
>.|.|TRBJ2-5|TRBV29-1
CSVAQETQYF
TGCAGCGTCGCCCAAGAGACCCAGTACTTC
>TRBD1|.|TRBJ2-7|TRBV28
CASSEPGQGVLHEQYF
TGTGCCAGCAGTGAGCCGGGACAGGGGGTTCTGCACGAGCAGTACTTC
>.|.|TRBJ2-1|TRBV19
CASRWTVSDNEQFF
TGTGCCAGTAGGTGGACAGTCTCCGACAATGAGCAGTTCTTC
>TRBD1|few|TRBJ1-1|TRBV28
CASGYRGQAFF
TGTGCCAGCGGATACAGGGGGCAGGCTTTCTTT
>.|few|TRBJ1-1|TRBV5-1
CASSLDDRGASNTEAFF
TGCGCCAGCAGCTTGGACGATCGGGGGGCATCGAACACTGAAGCTTTCTTT
>.|.|TRBJ2-7|TRBV27
CASSPPPPYEQYF
TGTGCCAGCAGTCCGCCCCCCCCTTACGAGCAGTACTTC
>.|.|TRBJ1-4|TRBV29-1
CSVAFRGQGPYEKLFF
TGCAGCGTTGCGTTTCGGGGGCAGGGCCCTTATGAAAAACTGTTTTTT
>.|.|TRBJ2-1|TRBV2
CASSASSYNEQFF
TGTGCCAGCAGTGCGAGCTCCTACAATGAGCAGTTCTTC
>.|.|TRBJ1-1|TRBV2
CASSYRGPEAFF
TGTGCCAGCAGTTATCGCGGCCCTGAAGCTTTCTTT
>TRBD1|.|TRBJ2-1|TRBV4-2
CASSQDGTGRNEQFF
TGTGCCAGCAGCCAAGATGGGACAGGGCGTAATGAGCAGTTCTTC
>TRBD1|.|TRBJ1-5|TRBV12-5
CASGEGDSAQPQHF
TGTGCTAGTGGGGAGGGGGACAGCGCACAGCCCCAGCATTTT
>TRBD1|.|TRBJ2-7|TRBV29-1
CSVGQGGYEQYF
TGCAGCGTTGGACAGGGGGGCTACGAGCAGTACTTC
>TRBD1|.|TRBJ1-2|TRBV7-2
CASSPGQGYGYTF
TGTGCCAGCAGCCCAGGACAGGGCTATGGCTACACCTTC
>.|.|TRBJ2-5|TRBV5-4
CASSLDSQAGETQYF
TGTGCCAGCAGCTTGGACAGCCAAGCGGGTGAGACCCAGTACTTC
>TRBD1|.|TRBJ2-7|TRBV2
CASSHRGSGEQYF
TGTGCCAGCAGCCACAGGGGGTCGGGCGAGCAGTACTTC
>.|.|TRBJ2-5|TRBV9
CASSVEREETQYF
TGTGCCAGCAGCGTAGAAAGGGAGGAGACCCAGTACTTC
>.|.|TRBJ2-7|TRBV18
CASARGLSYEQYF
TGTGCCAGCGCTAGGGGCCTCTCCTACGAGCAGTACTTC
>.|.|TRBJ2-1|TRBV11-2
CASSLAPRPGEQFF
TGTGCCAGCAGCTTAGCGCCTCGCCCCGGTGAGCAGTTCTTC
>TRBD2|once|TRBJ2-7|TRBV11-3
CASSLEGSSGAWAYEQYF
TGTGCCAGCAGCTTAGAAGGTTCTAGCGGGGCCTGGGCCTACGAGCAGTACTTC
>TRBD2|.|TRBJ2-5|TRBV4-2
CASSQAPGGETQYF
TGTGCCAGCAGCCAAGCCCCGGGAGGAGAGACCCAGTACTTC
>.|.|TRBJ2-1|TRBV7-3
CASSTPGGNEQFF
TGTGCCAGCAGCACCCCTGGGGGGAATGAGCAGTTCTTC
>.|.|TRBJ2-5|TRBV6-5
CASRVANGPETQYF
TGTGCCAGCAGGGTTGCTAATGGCCCGGAGACCCAGTACTTC
>.|.|TRBJ2-7|TRBV28
CASSLAATSSYEQYF
TGTGCCAGCAGTTTGGCCGCGACTAGTTCCTACGAGCAGTACTTC
>.|.|TRBJ2-3|TRBV27
CASSLKGEKQYF
TGTGCCAGCAGTTTGAAGGGCGAGAAGCAGTATTTT
>.|few|TRBJ1-5|TRBV7-9
CASSKRSGPQHF
TGTGCCAGCAGCAAGCGTAGTGGGCCCCAGCATTTT
>.|.|TRBJ1-1|TRBV30
CAYLEKGLANTEAFF
TGTGCCTACCTAGAAAAGGGTTTGGCGAACACTGAAGCTTTCTTT
>.|.|TRBJ2-7|TRBV28
CASSPGTPSGNEQYF
TGTGCCAGCAGTCCCGGGACACCCTCTGGGAACGAGCAGTACTTC
>TRBD2|.|TRBJ2-3|TRBV6-5
CASRQLAGPRDTQYF
TGTGCCAGCAGGCAACTAGCGGGCCCCAGGGATACGCAGTATTTT
>.|.|TRBJ2-3|TRBV7-3
CASSFYSAGTDTQYF
TGTGCCAGCAGCTTCTACTCGGCAGGCACAGATACGCAGTATTTT
>.|.|TRBJ2-1|TRBV9
CASSVEATRGNSGEQFF
TGTGCCAGCAGCGTAGAAGCTACCCGCGGTAACAGCGGTGAGCAGTTCTTC